The 32 T cell receptor beta chains listed next were all sequenced from one sample in a study of T cells in Graves' hyperthyroidism and ophthalmopathy. RNA transcripts gave rise to amplified TCR beta CDR3 regions. During a first-round RT-PCR of the TCR CDR3, the HTBI primer set was used. Each CDR3 protein is one row after TCRdb ran MiXCR on the multiplex PCR reads. The sample includes approximately 430,000 distinct CDR3 sequences, about 15% of them seen just once. The sample comprised blood. These receptors all stem from a young woman with Graves' hyperthyroidism.

V is TRBV20-1 and J is TRBJ1-1, with 7 bases lining up with TRBD1. Unmatched junction bases numbered 4, after V lost 6 bases and J lost 0 bases. Per germline, CDR1 DFQATT and CDR2 SNEGSKA (reference sequence). This CDR3 region has 13 residues. CDR3 sequence (DNA): TGCAGTGCCGAGGGGGCTCTGAACACTGAAGCTTTCTTT. Amino acids: CSAEGALNTEAFF.

There are a few counts of this clonotype. The genes are TRBV12-5 and TRBJ2-1; 9 nucleotides match TRBD2. This CDR3 has 16 amino acids. With V trimmed by 0 bases and J by 10 bases, 10 bases remained unmatched. The germline V gene has CDR1 LGHNT and CDR2 FRNRAP. This chain's CDR3 is CASGLVVLAGVGEQFF. In DNA form, the CDR3 reads TGTGCTAGTGGTTTGGTTGTGTTAGCGGGGGTCGGGGAGCAGTTCTTC.

A few counts support this clonotype. This CDR3 reads CASSTGGGGYGGGETQYF. DNA for the CDR3: TGCGCCAGCAGCACTGGGGGGGGAGGCTACGGCGGCGGAGAGACCCAGTACTTC. V usage is TRBV5-1 and J usage is TRBJ2-5; TRBD2 agrees at 7 bases. This CDR3 spans 18 amino acids. The germline V gene has CDR1 SGHRS and CDR2 YFSETQ. Germline trimming cut 4 bases from V and 4 bases from J; bases unmatched to any gene: 19.

A note on this clonotype: Being one base from a much bigger clone, this may be a read error. The chain has TRBV7-9 and TRBJ1-2; D not resolved. Germline assignment: CDR1 SEHNR and CDR2 FQNEAQ (reference sequence). The CDR3 is made up of 16 amino acids. CDR3 amino acids: CAGSPMWQAAVHGYTF. The CDR3 DNA follows: TGTGCCGGCAGCCCGATGTGGCAGGCCGCCGTGCATGGCTACACCTTC. Variable domain in full (rest from reference TRBV7-9 and TRBJ1-2): DTGVSQNPRHKITKRGQNVTFRCDPISEHNRLYWYRQTLGQGPEFLTYFQNEAQLEKSRLLSDRFSAERPKGSFSTLEIQRTEQGDSAMYLCAGSPMWQAAVHGYTFGSGTRLTVV.

This clonotype was seen at least ten times. The V gene is TRBV5-1, the J gene TRBJ2-1; D not certain. The germline V gene has CDR1 SGHRS and CDR2 YFSETQ. The V end lost 4 bases, the J end lost 8 bases, and 7 bases lay between the germline ends. CDR3 length: 11 amino acids. CDR3 sequence reads: CASSGAHEQFF. In nucleotides, the CDR3 is TGCGCCAGCAGCGGTGCTCATGAGCAGTTCTTC. Based on the CDR3 plus reference TRBV5-1 and TRBJ2-1, the full variable domain is KAGVTQTPRYLIKTRGQQVTLSCSPISGHRSVSWYQQTPGQGLQFLFEYFSETQRNKGNFPGRFSGRQFSNSRSEMNVSTLELGDSALYLCASSGAHEQFFGPGTRLTVL.

The CDR3 is CSAREGPSGTPSYNEQFF. The CDR3 DNA sequence: TGCAGTGCTAGAGAAGGGCCTAGCGGGACCCCGTCCTACAATGAGCAGTTCTTC. The chain is built from TRBV20-1 and TRBJ2-1, with 9 positions matching TRBD2. CDR3 length: 18 residues. Germline CDR1 is DFQATT and CDR2 is SNEGSKA (reference sequence). V shed 0 bases, J shed 1 base, and the junction held 10 bases outside the gene matches.

The rearrangement uses TRBV27 and TRBJ2-1, with 12 bases fitting TRBD2. There are 17 residues in the CDR3. Germline CDR1 MNHEY, CDR2 SMNVEV (reference sequence). The V and J ends lost 3 bases and 4 bases, in that order; junction bases with no gene match: 7. For the CDR3, the DNA is TGTGCCAGCAGTTTTCAGCAGGGGACTAGCGGGTACAATGAGCAGTTCTTC. Its translation is CASSFQQGTSGYNEQFF.

This clonotype was seen repeatedly, ten times or more. This chain links TRBV7-9 with TRBJ2-3, with D perhaps matching TRBD1 (7 bases). The CDR3 is made up of 16 amino acids. CDR1 is SEHNR, CDR2 FQNEAQ, per germline (reference sequence). V was shortened by 8 bases and J by 0 bases, with 18 bases between the two germline ends. The CDR3 is CASAQGRGSSTDTQYF. The CDR3, as DNA: TGTGCCAGCGCACAGGGGCGGGGCTCTAGCACAGATACGCAGTATTTT.

This clonotype appeared many times. The chain is built from TRBV20-1 and TRBJ2-2; 7 positions match TRBD2. Germline V gene lookup returns CDR1 DFQATT and CDR2 SNEGSKA (reference sequence). This CDR3 comprises 12 residues. The CDR3 region is CSAGVPGGELFF. The CDR3 DNA reads TGCAGCGCGGGGGTCCCGGGAGGGGAGCTGTTTTTT.

This clonotype was counted at least ten times. The chain recombines TRBV11-2 with TRBJ1-1; possible D gene TRBD1, 6 bases. In germline, CDR1 is SGHAT, CDR2 FQNNGV. Trimming pared 4 bases from V and 0 bases from J, leaving 12 bases between. The CDR3 runs 15 residues. The CDR3 DNA reads TGTGCCAGCAGCTCACAGGGACTAGTGAACACTGAAGCTTTCTTT. Residues: CASSSQGLVNTEAFF.

The chain carries TRBV4-1 and TRBJ2-5; TRBD1 might be the D (6 bases). This CDR3 is 15 amino acids long. V lost 0 bases, J lost 2 bases, and 10 bases lay in between. Germline CDR1 and CDR2: MGHRA and YSYEKL. This CDR3 is CASSQDPGVQETQYF. DNA for the CDR3: TGCGCCAGCAGCCAAGATCCAGGGGTACAAGAGACCCAGTACTTC.

This clonotype showed up many times. V usage is TRBV20-1 and J usage is TRBJ2-1, with D uncertain. The germline V gene has CDR1 DFQATT and CDR2 SNEGSKA (reference sequence). The CDR3 has 13 amino acids. V gave up 3 bases and J gave up 0 bases, with 6 bases separating them. CDR3 sequence reads: CSASTFSYNEQFF. The CDR3 DNA reads as TGCAGTGCTAGCACTTTCTCCTACAATGAGCAGTTCTTC.

This clonotype has at least ten counts. The chain combines TRBV5-6 with TRBJ2-1; 9 bases map to TRBD1. The ends lost 3 bases at V and 7 bases at J; junction bases unmatched: 8. CDR1 and CDR2 (germline): SGHDT, YYEEEE. CDR3 length: 15 residues. The DNA for the CDR3 is TGTGCCAGCAGCTGGGACAGGGCTACCTTTAATGAGCAGTTCTTC. It encodes CASSWDRATFNEQFF.

The chain employs TRBV7-3 and TRBJ2-6; 8 bases fit TRBD2. This CDR3 has 17 residues. V shed 2 bases, J shed 0 bases, and the junction held 3 bases outside the gene matches. The germline V gene has CDR1 SGHTA and CDR2 FQGTGA. The CDR3 protein is CASSLGGGNSGANVLTF. The CDR3 DNA follows: TGTGCCAGCAGCTTAGGCGGGGGGAACTCTGGGGCCAACGTCCTGACTTTC.

The chain uses TRBV9 and TRBJ2-1, with D tentatively TRBD1 (6 bases). The V end lost 3 bases, the J end lost 8 bases, and 15 bases lay between the germline ends. The CDR3 covers 14 residues. From germline, CDR1 is SGDLS and CDR2 YYNGEE. Here the CDR3 DNA reads TGTGCCAGCAGCGCCTTACAGGGCACGGATGAGCAGTTCTTC. Translating it yields CASSALQGTDEQFF.

The V call is TRBV5-1, the J call TRBJ2-7; 9 bases agree with TRBD2. The J segment lost 5 bases and the V segment lost 0 bases, leaving 6 bases of the junction unmatched. Germline V lookup: CDR1 SGHRS, CDR2 YFSETQ. The CDR3 has 15 residues. CDR3 loop: CASSLGGSGSDEQYF. In DNA, the CDR3 is TGCGCCAGCAGCTTGGGAGGTAGCGGGAGCGACGAGCAGTACTTC.

This clonotype was observed many times. V and J are TRBV2 and TRBJ1-3; D is undetermined. Between the trimmed V and J ends, which lost 3 bases and 0 bases, there was a span of 9 bases. The CDR3 contains 15 residues. Germline V gives CDR1 SNHLY, CDR2 FYNNEI. The CDR3 sequence is CASSDSVNSGNTIYF. CDR3 bases: TGTGCCAGCAGTGACTCGGTCAACTCTGGAAACACCATATATTTT.

Concerning this clonotype itself: A read error may account for a junction end that differs from germline. The chain couples TRBV11-3 to TRBJ1-3; maybe TRBD1 (6 bases). Germline assignment: CDR1 SGHNT and CDR2 YENEEA. The CDR3 runs 14 residues. The CDR3 bases are TGTGCCAGCAGTCATCGGACAGCGGTTACTAATCAGGATTTT. Protein: CASSHRTAVTNQDF.

This clonotype has at least ten counts. The chain carries TRBV12-3 or TRBV12-4 and TRBJ2-5; 9 nucleotides line up with TRBD2. Trimming removed 3 bases from V and 5 bases from J; junction bases left unmatched: 4. This CDR3 comprises 14 residues. In nucleotides, the CDR3 is TGTGCCAGCAGTTTGTCAGCGGGGGGTGAGACCCAGTACTTC. Amino acids: CASSLSAGGETQYF.

This clonotype was seen ten or more times. V usage is TRBV12-3 or TRBV12-4 and J usage is TRBJ2-7; the match to TRBD2 covers 8 bases. The V gene end was trimmed by 7 bases and the J gene end by 4 bases; junction bases not matched to a gene: 6. This CDR3 has 13 amino acids. In DNA form, the CDR3 reads TGTGCCAGCAATGTAGCGGGATCTTACGAGCAGTACTTC. Its protein product is CASNVAGSYEQYF.

This clonotype appeared many times. CDR3 DNA sequence: TGTGCCAGCTCACCTCTCTCCGGTGGCGGGCAGCCCCAGCATTTT. Protein: CASSPLSGGGQPQHF. The chain has TRBV18 and TRBJ1-5; no reliable D call. V was trimmed by 3 bases and J by 7 bases, leaving 16 bases between them. CDR1 KGHSH and CDR2 LQKENI come from the germline V gene. The CDR3 runs to 15 residues.

The chain employs TRBV5-1 and TRBJ1-4; D is perhaps TRBD1 (6 bases). The V end was cut by 3 bases, the J end by 6 bases, with 12 bases between. In germline, CDR1 is SGHRS, CDR2 YFSETQ. The length of the CDR3 is 14 residues. Written as DNA, the CDR3 is TGCGCCAGCAGCTCCCGGGACAAGGATGAAAAACTGTTTTTT. Protein: CASSSRDKDEKLFF.

This clonotype has a count of ten or more. The chain links TRBV7-9 to TRBJ1-1; D is undetermined. V lost 6 bases to trimming and J lost 3 bases, with 14 bases between them. This CDR3 comprises 14 residues. Germline V lookup: CDR1 SEHNR, CDR2 FQNEAQ (reference sequence). This CDR3 is CASRSTYPDTEAFF. As DNA, the CDR3 is TGTGCCAGCAGGTCGACCTACCCGGACACTGAAGCTTTCTTT.

This clonotype was counted many times. CDR3 in amino acids: CASSLGPGQGLITYEQYF. CDR3 coding DNA: TGTGCCAGCAGCTTAGGTCCGGGACAGGGCCTAATAACCTACGAGCAGTACTTC. This rearrangement joins TRBV11-1 to TRBJ2-7; 9 bases match TRBD1. V was clipped by 1 base and J by 2 bases; unmatched bases: 12. The CDR3 is 18 amino acids. The germline CDR1 and CDR2 sequences are SGHAT and FQDESV (reference sequence).

This clonotype was observed a handful of times. The genes are TRBV20-1 and TRBJ2-4, with D hard to call. Trimming removed 6 bases from V and 5 bases from J, with 8 bases in between. The CDR3 covers 11 residues. Germline CDR1 reads DFQATT; CDR2 reads SNEGSKA (reference sequence). The CDR3 reads CSAGKENIQYF. The CDR3 DNA sequence: TGCAGTGCGGGCAAAGAAAACATTCAGTACTTC.

This clonotype was counted at least ten times. V and J are TRBV30 and TRBJ2-5; D is uncertain. Trimming stripped 2 bases from V and 9 bases from J, with 13 bases between. This CDR3 comprises 12 residues. In germline, CDR1 is GTSNPN, CDR2 SVGIG (reference sequence). CDR3 DNA sequence: TGTGCCTGGAGTTCTACGGGTGGGGCCCAGTACTTC. Translating gives CAWSSTGGAQYF. Supplemented by reference TRBV30 and TRBJ2-5, the full variable domain reads SQTIHQWPATLVQPVGSPLSLECTVEGTSNPNLYWYRQAAGRGLQLLFYSVGIGQISSEVPQNLSASRPQDRQFILSSKKLLLSDSGFYLCAWSSTGGAQYFGPGTRLLVL.

This clonotype has ten or more counts. This chain links TRBV19 with TRBJ1-2; D is unresolved. Looked up from germline, CDR1 is LNHDA and CDR2 is SQIVND (reference sequence). V gave up 1 base and J gave up 0 bases, with 6 bases separating them. The CDR3 totals 14 residues. The CDR3: CASSIGKANYGYTF. CDR3 sequence (DNA): TGTGCCAGTAGTATAGGTAAAGCTAACTATGGCTACACCTTC.

In its sample, this clonotype was seen many times. The chain combines TRBV18 with TRBJ1-1; D is undetermined. CDR1 is KGHSH, CDR2 LQKENI, per germline. The V end lost 6 bases, the J end lost 11 bases, and 13 bases lay between the germline ends. CDR3 length equals 11 residues. This chain's CDR3 is CASSPEDPAFF. DNA of the CDR3: TGTGCCAGCTCGCCGGAGGATCCCGCTTTCTTT.

This clonotype has a count of ten or more. The gene calls are TRBV6-5 and TRBJ1-2; possibly TRBD1 for D (5 bases). Germline V lookup: CDR1 MNHEY, CDR2 SVGAGI. Trimming shortened V by 2 bases and J by 6 bases, and 10 bases separated the two germline ends. The CDR3 is 13 amino acids. Here the CDR3 DNA reads TGTGCCAGCAGTTACCGTCAGGGTGATGGCTACACCTTC. Amino acids: CASSYRQGDGYTF.

The chain recombines TRBV29-1 with TRBJ2-1; D may be TRBD2 (5 bases). CDR1 and CDR2 from the germline V gene are SQVTM and ANQGSEA. This CDR3 region has 13 residues. V was pared by 6 bases and J by 10 bases, with 19 bases between. CDR3 sequence (DNA): TGCAGCGTAACGGGCCGCGGACTCAGCGAGCAGTTCTTC. It yields the protein CSVTGRGLSEQFF.

The chain is built from TRBV7-6 and TRBJ1-4; D uncertain. The CDR3 is 14 residues long. Germline V CDR1 and CDR2: SGHVS, FNYEAQ. V shed 3 bases and J shed 4 bases, with 9 bases lying between them. As DNA, the CDR3 is TGTGCCAGCAGCTTCGGGCCCCTTAATGAAAAACTGTTTTTT. The encoded protein is CASSFGPLNEKLFF.

The chain recombines TRBV25-1 with TRBJ2-3; the D is unclear. The V and J ends lost 1 base and 4 bases respectively, with 6 bases between them. CDR3 length: 13 residues. The germline V gene has CDR1 MGHDK and CDR2 SYGVNS. The CDR3 DNA reads as TGTGCCAGCAGTGAATCCCAACCAGATACGCAGTATTTT. It is translated as CASSESQPDTQYF.